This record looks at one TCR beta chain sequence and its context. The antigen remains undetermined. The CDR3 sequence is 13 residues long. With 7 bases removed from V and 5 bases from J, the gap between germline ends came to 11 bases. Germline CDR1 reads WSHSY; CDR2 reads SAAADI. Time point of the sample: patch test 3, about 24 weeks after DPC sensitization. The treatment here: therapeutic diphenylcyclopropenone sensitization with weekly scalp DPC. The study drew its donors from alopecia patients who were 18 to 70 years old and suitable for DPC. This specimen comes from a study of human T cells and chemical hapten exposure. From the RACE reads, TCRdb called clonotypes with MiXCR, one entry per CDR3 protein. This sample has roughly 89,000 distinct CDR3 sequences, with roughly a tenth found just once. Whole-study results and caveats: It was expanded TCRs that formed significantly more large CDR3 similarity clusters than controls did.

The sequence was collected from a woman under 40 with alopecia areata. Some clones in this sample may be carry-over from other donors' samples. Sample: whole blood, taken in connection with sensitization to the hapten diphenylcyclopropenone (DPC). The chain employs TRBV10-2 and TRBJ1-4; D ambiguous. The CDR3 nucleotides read TGCGCCAGCACCGGGAGGGAGAATGAAAAACTGTTTTTT. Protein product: CASTGRENEKLFF.